The clone carrying this T cell receptor (beta chain) has more than one count but fewer than ten. Germline is not matched at one junction end, which may reflect a read error. The CDR3 spans 15 residues. The sample originates from a study of T cells in Graves' hyperthyroidism and ophthalmopathy. The CDR3 regions of TCR beta were amplified from RNA transcripts. Researchers ran a first-round RT-PCR on the TCR CDR3 using the HTBI primer set. TCRdb redid the calling of the multiplex PCR reads with MiXCR, one entry per CDR3 protein. The sample consists of around 580,000 distinct CDR3 sequences, approximately 44% of them appearing once.

The rearrangement links TRBV12-3 or TRBV12-4 to TRBJ2-7; 9 nucleotides line up with TRBD1. This TCR derives from a woman younger than 35 with Graves' hyperthyroidism. What was sequenced was peripheral blood or thyroid tissue (not recorded which). CDR3 sequence: CASSLGTGDTGELYF. The DNA of the CDR3 is TGTGCCAGCAGTTTAGGGACAGGGGACACCGGGGAGCTGTACTTC.